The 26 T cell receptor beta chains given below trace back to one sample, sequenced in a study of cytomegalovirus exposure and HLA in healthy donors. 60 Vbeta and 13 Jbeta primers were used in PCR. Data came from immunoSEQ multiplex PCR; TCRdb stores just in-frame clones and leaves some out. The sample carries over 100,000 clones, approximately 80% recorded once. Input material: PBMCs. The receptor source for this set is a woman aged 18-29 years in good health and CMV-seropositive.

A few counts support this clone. The CDR3 DNA follows: TGTGCCAGCAGCGTTACAGGGGGCGAAGCTGGCTACACCTTC. The encoded protein is CASSVTGGEAGYTF. This chain uses TRBV7-9 with TRBJ1-2; 9 bases are a match to TRBD1. There are 14 residues in the CDR3. The junction had 8 bases not matched to a gene; V was cut back by 5 bases and J by 7 bases. CDR1 is SEHNR and CDR2 is FQNEAQ in the germline V gene (reference sequence). The whole variable domain, remainder taken from reference TRBV7-9 and TRBJ1-2, is DTGVSQNPRHKITKRGQNVTFRCDPISEHNRLYWYRQTLGQGPEFLTYFQNEAQLEKSRLLSDRFSAERPKGSFSTLEIQRTEQGDSAMYLCASSVTGGEAGYTFGSGTRLTVV.

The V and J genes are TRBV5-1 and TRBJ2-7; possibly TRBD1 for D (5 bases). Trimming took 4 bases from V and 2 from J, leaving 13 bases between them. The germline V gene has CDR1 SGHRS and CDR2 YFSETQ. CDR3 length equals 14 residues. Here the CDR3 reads CASSPDTNTYEQYF. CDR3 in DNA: TGCGCCAGCAGCCCGGACACTAATACCTACGAGCAGTACTTC.

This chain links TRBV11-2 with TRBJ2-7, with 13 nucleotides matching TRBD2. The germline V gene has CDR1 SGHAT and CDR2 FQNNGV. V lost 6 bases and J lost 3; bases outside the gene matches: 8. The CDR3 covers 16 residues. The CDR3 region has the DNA TGTGCCAGCAGTCTGGGAGGACTAGCGGGAGTCTACGAGCAGTACTTC. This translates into CASSLGGLAGVYEQYF.

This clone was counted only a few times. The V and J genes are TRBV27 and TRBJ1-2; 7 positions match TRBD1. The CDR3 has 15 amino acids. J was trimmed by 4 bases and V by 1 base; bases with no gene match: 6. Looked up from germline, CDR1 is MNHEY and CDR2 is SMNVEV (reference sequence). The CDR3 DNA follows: TGTGCCAGCAGTTTATTAGGGGGCAGAGGCTATGGCTACACCTTC. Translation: CASSLLGGRGYGYTF.

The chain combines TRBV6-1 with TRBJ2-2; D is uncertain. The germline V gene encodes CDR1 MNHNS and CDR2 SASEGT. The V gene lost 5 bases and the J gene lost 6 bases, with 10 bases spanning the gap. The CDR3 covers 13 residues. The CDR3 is CASSLRRAGELFF. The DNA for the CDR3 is TGTGCCAGCAGTCTTAGGAGAGCCGGGGAGCTGTTTTTT.

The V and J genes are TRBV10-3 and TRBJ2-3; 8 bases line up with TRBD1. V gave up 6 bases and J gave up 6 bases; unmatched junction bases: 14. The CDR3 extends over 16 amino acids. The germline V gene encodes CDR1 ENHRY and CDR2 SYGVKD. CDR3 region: CAISAVVGQGEDTQYF. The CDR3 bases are TGTGCCATCAGCGCCGTCGTAGGACAGGGTGAGGATACGCAGTATTTT.

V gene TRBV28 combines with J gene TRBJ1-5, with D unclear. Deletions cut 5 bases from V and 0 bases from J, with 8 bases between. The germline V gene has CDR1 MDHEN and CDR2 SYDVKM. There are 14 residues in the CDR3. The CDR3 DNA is TGTGCCAGCAGTATTTACTATAGCAATCAGCCCCAGCATTTT. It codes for CASSIYYSNQPQHF.

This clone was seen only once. The CDR3 nucleotides read TGTGCCAGCAGCTTTTCGACAACGAACACTGAAGCTTTCTTT. Its protein is CASSFSTTNTEAFF. This chain connects TRBV5-4 to TRBJ1-1; D gene ambiguous. Trimming stripped 2 bases from V and 1 base from J, with 9 bases between. This CDR3 region has 14 residues. The germline gives CDR1 SGHNT, CDR2 YYREEE (reference sequence).

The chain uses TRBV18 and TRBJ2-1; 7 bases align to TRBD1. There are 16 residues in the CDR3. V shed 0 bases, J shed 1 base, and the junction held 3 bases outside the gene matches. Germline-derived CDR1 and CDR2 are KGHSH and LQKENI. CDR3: CASSPPRRGSYNEQFF. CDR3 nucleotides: TGTGCCAGCTCACCACCGCGCAGGGGGTCCTACAATGAGCAGTTCTTC.

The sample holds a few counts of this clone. CDR3 DNA sequence: TGCGCCAGCAGCTTGGAGGTCGGCGGGAGGTACGGGAGTGAGCAGTTCTTC. Its translation is CASSLEVGGRYGSEQFF. This chain connects TRBV5-1 to TRBJ2-1; 8 positions agree with TRBD2. The CDR3 contains 17 residues. With V trimmed by 0 bases and J by 9 bases, 14 bases remained unmatched. Germline V gene lookup returns CDR1 SGHRS and CDR2 YFSETQ.

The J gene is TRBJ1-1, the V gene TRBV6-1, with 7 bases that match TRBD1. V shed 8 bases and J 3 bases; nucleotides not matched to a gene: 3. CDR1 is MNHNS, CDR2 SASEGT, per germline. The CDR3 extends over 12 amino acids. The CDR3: CASGQDHTEAFF. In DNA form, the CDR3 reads TGTGCCAGCGGACAGGATCACACTGAAGCTTTCTTT.

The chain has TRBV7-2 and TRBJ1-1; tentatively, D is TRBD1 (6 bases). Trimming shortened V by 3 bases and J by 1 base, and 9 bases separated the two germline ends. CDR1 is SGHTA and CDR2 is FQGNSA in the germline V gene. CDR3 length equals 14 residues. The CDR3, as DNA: TGTGCCAGCAGCTTTCTGGACAGGAACACTGAAGCTTTCTTT. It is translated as CASSFLDRNTEAFF.

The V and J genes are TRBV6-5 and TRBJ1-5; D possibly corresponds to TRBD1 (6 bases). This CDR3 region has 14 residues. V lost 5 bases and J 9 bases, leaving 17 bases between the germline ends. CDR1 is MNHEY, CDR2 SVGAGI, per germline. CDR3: CASSPTGSGLPQHF. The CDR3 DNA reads TGTGCCAGCAGTCCCACAGGGAGTGGTTTGCCCCAGCATTTT.

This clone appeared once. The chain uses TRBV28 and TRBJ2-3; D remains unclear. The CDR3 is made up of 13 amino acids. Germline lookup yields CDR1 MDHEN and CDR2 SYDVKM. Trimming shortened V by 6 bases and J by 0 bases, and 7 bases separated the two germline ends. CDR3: CASRLTSTDTQYF. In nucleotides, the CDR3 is TGTGCCAGCAGGCTCACTAGCACAGATACGCAGTATTTT.

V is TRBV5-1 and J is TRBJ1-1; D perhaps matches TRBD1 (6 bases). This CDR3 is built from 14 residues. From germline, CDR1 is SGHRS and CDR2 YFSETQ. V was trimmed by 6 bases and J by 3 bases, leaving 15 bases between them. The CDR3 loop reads CASTPGPGDTEAFF. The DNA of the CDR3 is TGCGCCAGCACCCCCGGCCCAGGGGACACTGAAGCTTTCTTT.

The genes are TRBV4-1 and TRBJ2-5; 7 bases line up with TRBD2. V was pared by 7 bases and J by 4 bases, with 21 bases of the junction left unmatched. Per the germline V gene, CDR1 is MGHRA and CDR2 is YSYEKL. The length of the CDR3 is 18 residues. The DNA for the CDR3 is TGCGCCAGCACACAAGATCTGGCTAGCGGTGGATTAAGAGAGACCCAGTACTTC. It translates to CASTQDLASGGLRETQYF.

CDR3 loop: CASSPGTGTSGSEQYF. The CDR3 bases are TGTGCCAGCTCACCGGGCACCGGGACTAGCGGGAGTGAGCAGTACTTC. V usage is TRBV18 and J usage is TRBJ2-7, with TRBD2 identical over 14 bases. There are 16 residues in the CDR3. V shed 3 bases and J 7 bases; nucleotides not matched to a gene: 8. CDR1 KGHSH and CDR2 LQKENI come from the germline V gene.

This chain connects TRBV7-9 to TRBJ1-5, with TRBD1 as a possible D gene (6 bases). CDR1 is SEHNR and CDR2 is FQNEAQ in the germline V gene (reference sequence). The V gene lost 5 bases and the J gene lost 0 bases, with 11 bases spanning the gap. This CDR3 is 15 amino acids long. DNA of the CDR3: TGTGCCAGCAGCATAGGACAGAATAGCAATCAGCCCCAGCATTTT. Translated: CASSIGQNSNQPQHF.

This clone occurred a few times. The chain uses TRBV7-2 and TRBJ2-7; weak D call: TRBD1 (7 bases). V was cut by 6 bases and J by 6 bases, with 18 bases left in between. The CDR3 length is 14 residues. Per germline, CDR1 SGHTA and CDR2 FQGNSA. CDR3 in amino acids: CASRYSGGGSEQYF. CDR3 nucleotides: TGTGCCAGCAGATATAGTGGAGGGGGCAGCGAGCAGTACTTC.

CDR3 DNA sequence: TGTGCCAGCACTACCCCTTCAGGGGTTTACTCCTACGAGCAGTACTTC. Translating gives CASTTPSGVYSYEQYF. J is TRBJ2-7 and V is TRBV2; weak D call: TRBD1 (6 bases). The germline gives CDR1 SNHLY, CDR2 FYNNEI. V dropped 7 bases and J dropped 0 bases, with 19 bases sitting between them. This CDR3 region has 16 residues.

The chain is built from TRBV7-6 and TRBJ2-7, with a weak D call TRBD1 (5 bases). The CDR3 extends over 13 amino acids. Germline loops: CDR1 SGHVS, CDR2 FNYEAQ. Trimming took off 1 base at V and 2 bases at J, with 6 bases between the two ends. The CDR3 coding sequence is TGTGCCAGCAGCTTAGAGACAGCCTACGAGCAGTACTTC. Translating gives CASSLETAYEQYF.

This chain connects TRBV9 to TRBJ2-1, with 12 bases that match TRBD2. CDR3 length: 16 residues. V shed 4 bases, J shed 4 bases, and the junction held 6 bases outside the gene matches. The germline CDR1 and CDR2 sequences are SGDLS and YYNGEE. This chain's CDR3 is CASSPDGLAGYNEQFF. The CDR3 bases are TGTGCCAGCAGCCCCGACGGACTAGCGGGGTACAATGAGCAGTTCTTC.

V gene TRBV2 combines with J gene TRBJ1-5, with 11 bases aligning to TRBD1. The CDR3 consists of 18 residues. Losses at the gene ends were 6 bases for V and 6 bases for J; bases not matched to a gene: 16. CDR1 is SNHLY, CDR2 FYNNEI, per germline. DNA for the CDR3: TGTGCCAGCAGGAAAGCCGGGACAGGGGGACTGGTTGGTCAGCCCCAGCATTTT. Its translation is CASRKAGTGGLVGQPQHF.

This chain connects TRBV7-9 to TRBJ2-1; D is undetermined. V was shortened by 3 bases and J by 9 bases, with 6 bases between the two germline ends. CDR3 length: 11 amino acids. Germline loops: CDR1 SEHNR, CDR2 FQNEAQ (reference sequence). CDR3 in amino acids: CASSLGVEQFF. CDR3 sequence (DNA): TGTGCCAGCAGCTTGGGCGTTGAGCAGTTCTTC.

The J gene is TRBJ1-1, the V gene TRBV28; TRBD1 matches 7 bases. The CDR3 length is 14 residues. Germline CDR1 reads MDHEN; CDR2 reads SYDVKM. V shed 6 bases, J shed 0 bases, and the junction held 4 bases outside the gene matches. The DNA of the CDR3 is TGTGCCAGCAGCATGACAGGGATGAACACTGAAGCTTTCTTT. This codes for CASSMTGMNTEAFF. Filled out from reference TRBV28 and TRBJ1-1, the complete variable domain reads DVKVTQSSRYLVKRTGEKVFLECVQDMDHENMFWYRQDPGLGLRLIYFSYDVKMKEKGDIPEGYSVSREKKERFSLILESASTNQTSMYLCASSMTGMNTEAFFGQGTRLTVV.

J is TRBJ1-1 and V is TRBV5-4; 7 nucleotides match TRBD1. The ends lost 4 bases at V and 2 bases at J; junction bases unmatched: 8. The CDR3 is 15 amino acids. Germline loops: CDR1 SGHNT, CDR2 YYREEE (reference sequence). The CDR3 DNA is TGTGCCAGCAGCCTTGAAGGGGGCGCCAACACTGAAGCTTTCTTT. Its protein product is CASSLEGGANTEAFF. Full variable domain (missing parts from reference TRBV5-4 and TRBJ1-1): ETGVTQSPTHLIKTRGQQVTLRCSSQSGHNTVSWYQQALGQGPQFIFQYYREEENGRGNFPPRFSGLQFPNYSSELNVNALELDDSALYLCASSLEGGANTEAFFGQGTRLTVV.